The rows below give T cell receptor beta chains drawn from one sample of a study of T cell repertoires and HLA-DP antigens. These receptors have no identified antigens. Profiling relied on immunoSEQ multiplex PCR, and the TCRdb table lists in-frame clones only, not all of them. The profile covers about 73,000 clones, with about 82% appearing a single time and about 1.6% taken by the ten largest. Source material: CD4+ T cells from PBMCs. The receptor source for this set is a man aged 60-69 years in good health and CMV-seronegative. The CDR3 runs from the conserved cysteine through the conserved F or W. Each record gives: V gene, clone size, D gene, CDR3 length, J gene, CDR3 protein, CDR3 DNA. The D gene is left open where the match is weak. Clone size is given for some rows only: seen once, a few or many times, or a class if the clone is expanded.

V gene: TRBV27
clone size: .
D gene: .
CDR3 length: 15
J gene: TRBJ1-5
CDR3 protein: CASSLRPRGNQPQHF
CDR3 DNA: TGTGCCAGCAGTTTACGCCCCAGGGGCAATCAGCCCCAGCATTTT

V gene: TRBV7-6
clone size: few
D gene: .
CDR3 length: 15
J gene: TRBJ1-5
CDR3 protein: CASSSDTGFGQPQHF
CDR3 DNA: TGTGCCAGCAGCTCAGACACAGGGTTCGGACAGCCCCAGCATTTT

V gene: TRBV9
clone size: .
D gene: TRBD2
CDR3 length: 18
J gene: TRBJ2-1
CDR3 protein: CASSGRLAGVGTYNEQFF
CDR3 DNA: TGTGCCAGCAGCGGCAGGCTAGCGGGAGTGGGGACCTACAATGAGCAGTTCTTC

V gene: TRBV7-2
clone size: once
D gene: .
CDR3 length: 14
J gene: TRBJ2-3
CDR3 protein: CASSLSVIPDTQYF
CDR3 DNA: TGTGCCAGCAGCTTATCAGTAATCCCAGATACGCAGTATTTT

V gene: TRBV2
clone size: many
D gene: TRBD2
CDR3 length: 11
J gene: TRBJ2-7
CDR3 protein: CASGRGYEQYF
CDR3 DNA: TGTGCCAGCGGGAGGGGCTACGAGCAGTACTTC

V gene: TRBV7-2
clone size: .
D gene: .
CDR3 length: 13
J gene: TRBJ1-6
CDR3 protein: CASSPVHNSPLHF
CDR3 DNA: TGTGCCAGCAGCCCGGTCCATAATTCACCCCTCCACTTT

V gene: TRBV28
clone size: .
D gene: TRBD2
CDR3 length: 17
J gene: TRBJ2-1
CDR3 protein: CASSLPGTSGGYNEQFF
CDR3 DNA: TGTGCCAGCAGTTTGCCCGGGACTAGCGGGGGGTACAATGAGCAGTTCTTC

V gene: TRBV7-9
clone size: .
D gene: TRBD2
CDR3 length: 16
J gene: TRBJ2-1
CDR3 protein: CASSAVAGGGYNEQFF
CDR3 DNA: TGTGCCAGCAGCGCCGTAGCGGGAGGGGGTTACAATGAGCAGTTCTTC

V gene: TRBV4-3
clone size: .
D gene: .
CDR3 length: 16
J gene: TRBJ2-5
CDR3 protein: CASSRGGYVGGETQYF
CDR3 DNA: TGCGCCAGCAGCCGAGGGGGGTACGTTGGGGGAGAGACCCAGTACTTC

V gene: TRBV7-2
clone size: .
D gene: .
CDR3 length: 16
J gene: TRBJ2-1
CDR3 protein: CASRHLDSPSYNEQFF
CDR3 DNA: TGTGCCAGCCGCCATTTAGACTCCCCCTCCTACAATGAGCAGTTCTTC

V gene: TRBV4-3
clone size: .
D gene: TRBD1
CDR3 length: 14
J gene: TRBJ1-1
CDR3 protein: CASSQDHRDSEAFF
CDR3 DNA: TGCGCCAGCAGCCAAGACCACCGGGACAGTGAAGCTTTCTTT

V gene: TRBV18
clone size: .
D gene: .
CDR3 length: 15
J gene: TRBJ1-2
CDR3 protein: CASSPGDEWGGGYTF
CDR3 DNA: TGTGCCAGCTCACCCGGAGATGAGTGGGGCGGAGGCTACACCTTC

V gene: TRBV25-1
clone size: .
D gene: .
CDR3 length: 14
J gene: TRBJ1-6
CDR3 protein: CASSGGLGNSPLHF
CDR3 DNA: TGTGCCAGCAGTGGCGGGCTTGGAAATTCACCCCTCCACTTT

V gene: TRBV11-2
clone size: .
D gene: .
CDR3 length: 13
J gene: TRBJ1-1
CDR3 protein: CASSLEQNTEAFF
CDR3 DNA: TGTGCCAGCAGCTTAGAACAGAACACTGAAGCTTTCTTT

V gene: TRBV5-4
clone size: .
D gene: TRBD1
CDR3 length: 17
J gene: TRBJ1-6
CDR3 protein: CASSSLQGLLKNSPLHF
CDR3 DNA: TGTGCCAGCAGCTCGCTACAGGGGCTGTTGAAGAATTCACCCCTCCACTTT

V gene: TRBV2
clone size: once
D gene: TRBD2
CDR3 length: 15
J gene: TRBJ2-1
CDR3 protein: CASRVGLAGVNEQFF
CDR3 DNA: TGTGCCAGCAGGGTTGGGCTAGCGGGGGTAAATGAGCAGTTCTTC

V gene: TRBV4-1
clone size: .
D gene: .
CDR3 length: 13
J gene: TRBJ2-5
CDR3 protein: CASSSRDLGAQYF
CDR3 DNA: TGCGCCAGCAGCTCCCGGGACCTGGGGGCCCAGTACTTC

V gene: TRBV25-1
clone size: .
D gene: .
CDR3 length: 11
J gene: TRBJ1-2
CDR3 protein: CASSDWGGYTF
CDR3 DNA: TGTGCCAGCAGTGATTGGGGAGGCTACACCTTC

V gene: TRBV15
clone size: .
D gene: .
CDR3 length: 17
J gene: TRBJ2-1
CDR3 protein: CATSRGGMPAKYNEQFF
CDR3 DNA: TGTGCCACCAGCAGAGGGGGAATGCCAGCAAAATACAATGAGCAGTTCTTC

V gene: TRBV29-1
clone size: .
D gene: TRBD1
CDR3 length: 13
J gene: TRBJ1-3
CDR3 protein: CSATGDSGNTIYF
CDR3 DNA: TGCAGCGCCACAGGGGACTCTGGAAACACCATATATTTT

V gene: TRBV5-1
clone size: .
D gene: TRBD2
CDR3 length: 16
J gene: TRBJ2-1
CDR3 protein: CASSHPGLAGDNEQFF
CDR3 DNA: TGCGCCAGCAGTCACCCGGGACTAGCGGGAGACAATGAGCAGTTCTTC

V gene: TRBV23-1
clone size: .
D gene: .
CDR3 length: 15
J gene: TRBJ1-3
CDR3 protein: CASSQSGRAENTIYF
CDR3 DNA: TGCGCCAGCAGTCAATCGGGCAGGGCAGAAAACACCATATATTTT

V gene: TRBV7-9
clone size: .
D gene: .
CDR3 length: 18
J gene: TRBJ1-1
CDR3 protein: CASSLARAREIGNTEAFF
CDR3 DNA: TGTGCCAGCAGCTTAGCGCGGGCCAGGGAGATTGGAAACACTGAAGCTTTCTTT

V gene: TRBV5-1
clone size: .
D gene: .
CDR3 length: 14
J gene: TRBJ2-5
CDR3 protein: CASSPHQAQETQYF
CDR3 DNA: TGCGCCAGCAGCCCGCATCAGGCCCAGGAGACCCAGTACTTC

V gene: TRBV12-5
clone size: .
D gene: .
CDR3 length: 13
J gene: TRBJ1-1
CDR3 protein: CASGLGVRAEAFF
CDR3 DNA: TGTGCTAGTGGTTTGGGTGTAAGGGCTGAAGCTTTCTTT

V gene: TRBV9
clone size: .
D gene: .
CDR3 length: 13
J gene: TRBJ2-1
CDR3 protein: CASSVAESQEQFF
CDR3 DNA: TGTGCCAGCAGCGTAGCTGAGAGTCAAGAGCAGTTCTTC

V gene: TRBV5-5
clone size: .
D gene: .
CDR3 length: 12
J gene: TRBJ1-2
CDR3 protein: CASSPGVGGYTF
CDR3 DNA: TGTGCCAGCAGCCCAGGGGTGGGTGGCTACACCTTC

V gene: TRBV7-2
clone size: few
D gene: .
CDR3 length: 14
J gene: TRBJ1-2
CDR3 protein: CASSPKAGDYGYTF
CDR3 DNA: TGTGCCAGCAGCCCCAAAGCAGGAGACTATGGCTACACCTTC

V gene: TRBV5-6
clone size: medium-sized
D gene: TRBD2
CDR3 length: 15
J gene: TRBJ2-4
CDR3 protein: CASSVGSGRGNIQYF
CDR3 DNA: TGTGCCAGCAGCGTGGGCAGCGGGAGAGGAAACATTCAGTACTTC

V gene: TRBV2
clone size: .
D gene: .
CDR3 length: 12
J gene: TRBJ2-3
CDR3 protein: CASPATSDTQYF
CDR3 DNA: TGTGCCAGCCCCGCTACCTCAGATACGCAGTATTTT

V gene: TRBV2
clone size: .
D gene: TRBD1
CDR3 length: 14
J gene: TRBJ1-2
CDR3 protein: CASSEWDRGQGYTF
CDR3 DNA: TGTGCCAGCAGTGAATGGGACAGGGGGCAGGGCTACACCTTC

V gene: TRBV2
clone size: .
D gene: .
CDR3 length: 15
J gene: TRBJ1-6
CDR3 protein: CASSELASRDSPLHF
CDR3 DNA: TGTGCCAGCAGTGAATTGGCCTCTCGGGATTCACCCCTCCACTTT

V gene: TRBV6-6
clone size: .
D gene: .
CDR3 length: 13
J gene: TRBJ1-1
CDR3 protein: CASSLGTTPEAFF
CDR3 DNA: TGTGCCAGCAGTTTGGGGACAACGCCTGAAGCTTTCTTT

V gene: TRBV20-1
clone size: .
D gene: .
CDR3 length: 11
J gene: TRBJ2-5
CDR3 protein: CSARDQETQYF
CDR3 DNA: TGCAGTGCTAGGGACCAAGAGACCCAGTACTTC

V gene: TRBV6-1
clone size: .
D gene: .
CDR3 length: 12
J gene: TRBJ1-2
CDR3 protein: CASSAAGYGYTF
CDR3 DNA: TGTGCCAGCAGTGCCGCCGGCTATGGCTACACCTTC

V gene: TRBV30
clone size: .
D gene: .
CDR3 length: 16
J gene: TRBJ2-5
CDR3 protein: CAWRLVRLGAQETQYF
CDR3 DNA: TGTGCCTGGAGACTAGTACGGCTAGGGGCCCAAGAGACCCAGTACTTC

V gene: TRBV7-3
clone size: once
D gene: .
CDR3 length: 13
J gene: TRBJ1-1
CDR3 protein: CASSLDRGREAFF
CDR3 DNA: TGTGCCAGCAGCTTGGACCGTGGGAGGGAAGCTTTCTTT

V gene: TRBV6-6
clone size: .
D gene: .
CDR3 length: 16
J gene: TRBJ2-5
CDR3 protein: CASSPPRGSYQETQYF
CDR3 DNA: TGTGCCAGCAGCCCGCCCAGGGGATCGTACCAAGAGACCCAGTACTTC

V gene: TRBV4-3
clone size: few
D gene: TRBD2
CDR3 length: 16
J gene: TRBJ2-2
CDR3 protein: CASSQDLAGGPGELFF
CDR3 DNA: TGCGCCAGCAGCCAAGATCTTGCGGGAGGGCCCGGGGAGCTGTTTTTT

V gene: TRBV5-1
clone size: few
D gene: .
CDR3 length: 17
J gene: TRBJ2-7
CDR3 protein: CASSLNLGERSSYEQYF
CDR3 DNA: TGCGCCAGCAGCCTGAATTTGGGTGAGCGGAGCTCCTACGAGCAGTACTTC

V gene: TRBV4-3
clone size: .
D gene: .
CDR3 length: 15
J gene: TRBJ1-3
CDR3 protein: CASSRDLGGGNTIYF
CDR3 DNA: TGCGCCAGCAGCAGGGACCTAGGGGGTGGAAACACCATATATTTT

V gene: TRBV5-1
clone size: .
D gene: .
CDR3 length: 15
J gene: TRBJ2-2
CDR3 protein: CASSSGVTNTGELFF
CDR3 DNA: TGCGCCAGCAGCTCAGGGGTTACGAACACCGGGGAGCTGTTTTTT

V gene: TRBV7-2
clone size: .
D gene: TRBD2
CDR3 length: 14
J gene: TRBJ2-7
CDR3 protein: CASSFAGGPYEQYF
CDR3 DNA: TGTGCCAGCAGCTTTGCGGGGGGGCCCTACGAGCAGTACTTC

V gene: TRBV19
clone size: once
D gene: .
CDR3 length: 16
J gene: TRBJ2-2
CDR3 protein: CASAWRATRNTGELFF
CDR3 DNA: TGTGCCAGCGCCTGGCGGGCTACCAGGAACACCGGGGAGCTGTTTTTT

V gene: TRBV28
clone size: .
D gene: .
CDR3 length: 14
J gene: TRBJ1-6
CDR3 protein: CASSSLSGVSPLHF
CDR3 DNA: TGTGCCAGCAGTTCCCTGTCAGGGGTCTCACCCCTCCACTTT

V gene: TRBV19
clone size: .
D gene: .
CDR3 length: 14
J gene: TRBJ2-7
CDR3 protein: CASSIEAGFYEQYF
CDR3 DNA: TGTGCCAGTAGTATAGAGGCAGGGTTCTACGAGCAGTACTTC

V gene: TRBV6-1
clone size: .
D gene: TRBD1
CDR3 length: 13
J gene: TRBJ1-1
CDR3 protein: CASRRTGMSEAFF
CDR3 DNA: TGTGCCAGCAGAAGGACAGGGATGAGTGAAGCTTTCTTT

V gene: TRBV11-2
clone size: .
D gene: TRBD2
CDR3 length: 16
J gene: TRBJ2-5
CDR3 protein: CASSTRTSGGGETQYF
CDR3 DNA: TGTGCCAGCAGCACCCGGACTAGCGGGGGGGGAGAGACCCAGTACTTC

V gene: TRBV15
clone size: .
D gene: TRBD2
CDR3 length: 16
J gene: TRBJ2-5
CDR3 protein: CATSPPAMRGQETQYF
CDR3 DNA: TGTGCCACCAGTCCCCCAGCGATGCGGGGGCAAGAGACCCAGTACTTC

V gene: TRBV5-8
clone size: .
D gene: TRBD1
CDR3 length: 15
J gene: TRBJ2-2
CDR3 protein: CASSRRGRGYGELFF
CDR3 DNA: TGTGCCAGCAGCCGACGGGGCAGGGGGTACGGGGAGCTGTTTTTT

V gene: TRBV7-2
clone size: .
D gene: TRBD1
CDR3 length: 14
J gene: TRBJ1-2
CDR3 protein: CASSSFLGGSGYTF
CDR3 DNA: TGTGCCAGCAGCTCTTTTTTAGGGGGCTCTGGCTACACCTTC